The rows below give T cell receptor beta chains drawn from one sample of a study of tissue T cells after allogeneic stem cell transplantation. Here immunoSEQ multiplex PCR was the method, and the copy in TCRdb shows in-frame clones only, minus some. The sample includes about 28,000 clones, approximately 85% of them seen just once. This specimen was blood, taken before transplantation. Receptors were obtained from a woman aged 18-55 years who later had graft-versus-host disease after an allogeneic stem cell transplant. Both conserved end residues are part of each CDR3. The D gene is left open where the match is weak. The size of a clone is reported for some rows only, either as once, few or many, or as a class for expanded clones.

TRBD2 TRBJ2-1 . TRBV19 15 TGTGCCAGTAGCCCTCAGCGGGGAGGATTCAATGAGCAGTTCTTC CASSPQRGGFNEQFF
. TRBJ1-3 . TRBV6-4 17 TGTGCCAGCAGTGAATCGGGGGACCGACGTTCTGGAAACACCATATATTTT CASSESGDRRSGNTIYF
. TRBJ2-7 . TRBV20-1 14 TGCAGTGCTAGTTCGGCGGGGGCTACCTACGAGCAGTACTTC CSASSAGATYEQYF
. TRBJ1-1 . TRBV30 16 TGTGCCTGGAGTCACCGACAGTACGGGGCCGCATCCGAAGCTTTCTTT CAWSHRQYGAASEAFF
. TRBJ2-1 . TRBV27 14 TGTGCCAGCAGTTTATCCCAGGGAAACAATGAGCAGTTCTTC CASSLSQGNNEQFF
. TRBJ2-1 . TRBV16 13 TGTGCCAGCAGCCCCGATGAGTACAATGAGCAGTTCTTC CASSPDEYNEQFF
. TRBJ1-6 . TRBV2 11 TGTGCCAGCAGTGATAATTCACCCCTCCACTTT CASSDNSPLHF
. TRBJ1-2 few TRBV28 14 TGTGCCAGCAGTTATGAGACAGCCATCTATGGCTACACCTTC CASSYETAIYGYTF
. TRBJ1-3 . TRBV18 14 TGTGCCAGCTCACCAGGGGTTGGTGAGAACACCATATATTTT CASSPGVGENTIYF
. TRBJ2-1 . TRBV19 15 TGTGCCAGTAGTATTCGCGACGACTTCTACAATGAGCAGTTCTTC CASSIRDDFYNEQFF
. TRBJ2-7 . TRBV30 15 TGTGCCTGGACTTCCACGTATGGTGGCTCCTACGAGCAGTACTTC CAWTSTYGGSYEQYF
TRBD1 TRBJ2-1 . TRBV29-1 12 TGCAGCGTCCGGGACAGCAACAATGAGCAGTTCTTC CSVRDSNNEQFF
TRBD2 TRBJ2-1 . TRBV5-4 16 TGTGCCAGCAGCCGAGGACTAGCGGGAGCCGGAAATGAGCAGTTCTTC CASSRGLAGAGNEQFF
TRBD2 TRBJ2-7 . TRBV6-5 13 TGTGCCAGCAGCCGGGGGGTATCCGACGAGCAGTACTTC CASSRGVSDEQYF
. TRBJ1-5 . TRBV15 14 TGTGCCACCAGCAGAGGACAGACGAATCAGCCCCAGCATTTT CATSRGQTNQPQHF
. TRBJ2-1 . TRBV5-3 12 TGTGCCAGAAGCCGTTCCTCCCATGAGCAGTTCTTC CARSRSSHEQFF
. TRBJ1-5 . TRBV6-6 13 TGTGCCAGCAGGACAGATAGCAATCAGCCCCAGCATTTT CASRTDSNQPQHF
. TRBJ2-7 . TRBV27 12 TGTGCCAGCAGTTTATTGGGCCGGGAGCAGTACTTC CASSLLGREQYF
TRBD1 TRBJ2-1 once TRBV29-1 17 TGCAGCGTTGAAGATCCCTCCGGACAGGGGGACTACAATGAGCAGTTCTTC CSVEDPSGQGDYNEQFF
TRBD1 TRBJ1-1 once TRBV7-2 13 TGTGCCAGCAGCTTAGCCCCGGACAGGCAAGCTTTCTTT CASSLAPDRQAFF
. TRBJ1-1 . TRBV6-5 13 TGTGCCAGCAGCGCGACAGAAAACACTGAAGCTTTCTTT CASSATENTEAFF
. TRBJ1-1 . TRBV28 12 TGTGCCAGCAGGCTCGCGGGTACTGAAGCTTTCTTT CASRLAGTEAFF
. TRBJ2-6 few TRBV6-5 15 TGTGCCAGCAGTTACGACACCTCTGGGGCCAACGTCCTGACTTTC CASSYDTSGANVLTF
TRBD1 TRBJ1-2 . TRBV19 15 TGTGCCAGTAGTGCGAACCCGGGACAGACCTATGGCTACACCTTC CASSANPGQTYGYTF
. TRBJ2-7 . TRBV7-3 15 TGTGCCAGCAGCTTAGGTTTGGGCAGCTCCTACGAGCAGTACTTC CASSLGLGSSYEQYF
. TRBJ2-7 . TRBV6-1 15 TGTGCCAGCAGTGAAAGTGGGACCAGTCCCTACGAGCAGTACTTC CASSESGTSPYEQYF
TRBD2 TRBJ2-1 once TRBV29-1 12 TGCAGCGCAGGGACTAGCGGGGGGAAGGAGTTCTTC CSAGTSGGKEFF
. TRBJ1-1 . TRBV27 16 TGTGCCAGCAGTCCCCTTTATACAAGTCAGAACACTGAAGCTTTCTTT CASSPLYTSQNTEAFF
. TRBJ2-1 . TRBV18 15 TGTGCCAGCTCACCACAGACGGGCTCCTACAATGAGCAGTTCTTC CASSPQTGSYNEQFF
TRBD2 TRBJ2-7 . TRBV4-1 18 TGCGCCAGCAGCCAAGATATGGGACTAGCGGGGAAATCCTACGAGCAGTACTTC CASSQDMGLAGKSYEQYF
. TRBJ1-2 . TRBV15 13 TGTGCCACCAGCAGGGGTCAAGTGGGTGGCTACACCTTC CATSRGQVGGYTF
. TRBJ1-1 . TRBV5-6 14 TGTGCCAGCAGCGGGTCCACCAGGAACACTGAAGCTTTCTTT CASSGSTRNTEAFF
TRBD2 TRBJ2-1 . TRBV6-5 15 TGTGCCAGCAGTCCCGGGACTAGCGGGAACAATGAGCAGTTCTTC CASSPGTSGNNEQFF
TRBD1 TRBJ1-2 . TRBV20-1 16 TGCAGTGCTAGTCCCCTCGGGACAGGGGACTTCTATGGCTACACCTTC CSASPLGTGDFYGYTF
. TRBJ1-1 once TRBV12-3/TRBV12-4 12 TGTGCCAGCAGTGGAGGGTACACTGAAGCTTTCTTT CASSGGYTEAFF
TRBD1 TRBJ2-7 . TRBV25-1 14 TGTGCCAGCACTGGGACAGGGGAGAACTTAGGGCAGTACTTC CASTGTGENLGQYF
. TRBJ1-1 few TRBV6-2/TRBV6-3 16 TGTGCCAGCAGTTACTCGGCCGGATCCATGAACACTGAAGCTTTCTTT CASSYSAGSMNTEAFF
. TRBJ2-3 . TRBV5-1 17 TGCGCCAGCAGCCAGGGGGTCCGAGCGGGAGGCACAGATACGCAGTATTTT CASSQGVRAGGTDTQYF
TRBD1 TRBJ2-1 . TRBV7-9 16 TGTGCCAGCAGCTCCATTTATGACAGGGGGCTAAATGAGCAGTTCTTC CASSSIYDRGLNEQFF
. TRBJ1-1 . TRBV29-1 16 TGCAGCGTTGCAGGTGCATACGGGACTCTTTCCGCTGAAGCTTTCTTT CSVAGAYGTLSAEAFF
. TRBJ2-7 . TRBV30 14 TGTGCCTGGAGTGGTGGGGAGGTGGCGTACGAGCAGTACTTC CAWSGGEVAYEQYF
. TRBJ2-7 . TRBV27 13 TGTGCCAGCAGTTTAGGGCAGTCCTACGAGCAGTACTTC CASSLGQSYEQYF
. TRBJ2-7 . TRBV2 12 TGTGCCAGCAGTTTTAGCGACTACGAGCAGTACTTC CASSFSDYEQYF
. TRBJ2-1 . TRBV5-8 12 TGTGCCAGCAGCCCCCGGAGGGATGAGCAGTTCTTC CASSPRRDEQFF
. TRBJ1-2 once TRBV7-9 14 TGTGCCAGCAGTGACGGTTTCTATAACTATGGCTACACCTTC CASSDGFYNYGYTF
TRBD1 TRBJ1-3 . TRBV27 14 TGTGCCAGCAAAAAACAGGGGGAGGAAAACACCATATATTTT CASKKQGEENTIYF
. TRBJ2-1 . TRBV6-5 15 TGTGCCAGCAGTTACTCCTCCTCCCGTCGGAGTGAGCAGTTCTTC CASSYSSSRRSEQFF
. TRBJ2-1 . TRBV28 12 TGTGCCAGCAGTTTATGGGGGAATGAGCAGTTCTTC CASSLWGNEQFF
TRBD2 TRBJ2-1 . TRBV18 12 TGTGCCAGCTCCCGAGGGAGGGAGGAGCAGTTCTTC CASSRGREEQFF
TRBD1 TRBJ2-7 . TRBV6-2/TRBV6-3 13 TGTGCCAGCAGTGACAGGGCTCACTACGAGCAGTACTTC CASSDRAHYEQYF
. TRBJ1-5 . TRBV9 14 TGTGCCAGCAGCGACAGCTATAGCAATCAGCCCCAGCATTTT CASSDSYSNQPQHF
. TRBJ1-4 . TRBV12-5 17 TGTGCTAGTGGTTTGCGGGTGGGGGGCAGAACTAATGAAAAACTGTTTTTT CASGLRVGGRTNEKLFF
. TRBJ1-6 . TRBV7-2 16 TGTGCCAGCAGCTTAAGGGCCCCGGGGGGAAATTCACCCCTCCACTTT CASSLRAPGGNSPLHF
. TRBJ1-2 . TRBV30 15 TGTGCCTGGAGTGGGCGATGGGGGGCTAACTATGGCTACACCTTC CAWSGRWGANYGYTF
TRBD2 TRBJ2-5 . TRBV5-4 16 TGTGCCAGCACTGACCCTAGCGGGAGGGCCGGGGAGACCCAGTACTTC CASTDPSGRAGETQYF
TRBD2 TRBJ2-1 . TRBV6-4 15 TGTGCCAGCAGGGGGAGGACTAGCGGAGGGAATGAGCAGTTCTTC CASRGRTSGGNEQFF
. TRBJ2-3 . TRBV11-2 14 TGTGCCAGCAGCTTTAGCGCTGGTACAGATACGCAGTATTTT CASSFSAGTDTQYF